This T cell receptor (beta chain) is drawn from a study of blood T cell repertoires in COVID-19. The V end was cut by 3 bases, the J end by 1 base, with 16 bases between. Germline-derived CDR1 and CDR2 are MNHNS and SASEGT. The CDR3 covers 17 residues. As originally analysed: How many nucleated cells were present was estimated from reference gene primer amplification. Clones were sequenced by immunoSEQ multiplex PCR, and TCRdb holds only the in-frame ones, with some missing. That table supplies the V and J calls and clone size; D and trimming were determined from the DNA. The table lists fewer than 250,000 clones, about 87% of them singletons.

The material sequenced was peripheral blood. This chain uses TRBV6-1 with TRBJ1-5, with unresolved D. This clonotype originated in a man between 65 and 85 years old with acute or convalescent COVID-19. CDR3 sequence: CASSDVPRVPSNQPQHF. Here the CDR3 DNA reads TGTGCCAGCAGTGACGTACCGCGGGTTCCCAGCAATCAGCCCCAGCATTTT.